One T cell receptor (beta chain) is described in this entry. What it binds is not known. TCRdb keeps only in-frame clones here, not all; method: immunoSEQ multiplex PCR. This table has more than 7,500 clones, under 75% appearing once. The data were taken from a study of tissue T cells after allogeneic stem cell transplantation. Study-level results: Only a limited share of tissue TCRs appeared in blood or spleen.

This CDR3 has 15 residues. The ends were cut back, 0 bases at V and 4 bases at J, with 13 bases in the middle. The germline V gene has CDR1 SGHRS and CDR2 YFSETQ. Sequences were derived from tissue from the ileum, sampled at autopsy. The chain uses TRBV5-1 and TRBJ2-5; D call uncertain. The clonotype comes from a woman aged 18 to 49 with breast cancer. The CDR3: CASSLEPDSPETQYF. The CDR3 DNA follows: TGCGCCAGCAGCTTGGAACCCGACTCCCCAGAGACCCAGTACTTC.